This T cell receptor beta chain was profiled in a study of blood T cell repertoires in COVID-19. At the level of the study: COVID-19 samples, acute and convalescent, were from the United States, Italy and Spain. The cDNA or gDNA used as material had been derived from T cells, B-cell-depleted T cells, or PBMCs.

As originally analysed: Reference gene primer amplification gave estimated nucleated cell counts. Data came from immunoSEQ multiplex PCR; TCRdb stores just in-frame clones and leaves some out. V, J and clone size were drawn from that table, and D and trimming were deduced from the DNA. The table records some 120,000 clones, approximately 87% of them present only once. This CDR3 has 15 residues. Germline-derived CDR1 and CDR2 are SGHNT and YENEEA. The V and J ends lost 4 bases and 1 base, in that order; junction bases with no gene match: 2. The source material was peripheral blood. The rearrangement links TRBV11-3 to TRBJ2-1, with 9 bases matching TRBD2. This clonotype was sampled from a woman in her fifties or sixties with acute or convalescent COVID-19. The DNA of the CDR3 is TGTGCCAGCAGCTCGACTAGCGGTTCCTACAATGAGCAGTTCTTC. Its translation: CASSSTSGSYNEQFF.